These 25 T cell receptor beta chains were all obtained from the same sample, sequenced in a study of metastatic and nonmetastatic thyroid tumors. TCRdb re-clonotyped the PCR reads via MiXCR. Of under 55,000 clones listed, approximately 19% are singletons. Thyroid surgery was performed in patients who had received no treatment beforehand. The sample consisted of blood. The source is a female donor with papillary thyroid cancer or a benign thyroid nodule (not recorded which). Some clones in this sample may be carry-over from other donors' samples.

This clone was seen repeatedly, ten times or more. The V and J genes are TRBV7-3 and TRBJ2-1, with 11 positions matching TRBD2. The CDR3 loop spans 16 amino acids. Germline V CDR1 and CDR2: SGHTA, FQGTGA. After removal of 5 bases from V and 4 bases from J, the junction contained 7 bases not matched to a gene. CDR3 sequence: CASSPTGTSGYNEQFF. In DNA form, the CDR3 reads TGTGCCAGCAGCCCGACCGGGACTAGCGGATACAATGAGCAGTTCTTC.

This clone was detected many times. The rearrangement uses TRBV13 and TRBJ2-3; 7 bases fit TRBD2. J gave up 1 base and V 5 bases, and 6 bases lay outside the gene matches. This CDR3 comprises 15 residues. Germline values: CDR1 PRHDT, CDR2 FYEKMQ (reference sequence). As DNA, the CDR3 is TGTGCCAGCAGCACGGGGGACTACCGCACAGATACGCAGTATTTT. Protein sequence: CASSTGDYRTDTQYF. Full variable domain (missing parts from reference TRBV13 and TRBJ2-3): AAGVIQSPRHLIKEKRETATLKCYPIPRHDTVYWYQQGPGQDPQFLISFYEKMQSDKGSIPDRFSAQQFSDYHSELNMSSLELGDSALYFCASSTGDYRTDTQYFGPGTRLTVL.

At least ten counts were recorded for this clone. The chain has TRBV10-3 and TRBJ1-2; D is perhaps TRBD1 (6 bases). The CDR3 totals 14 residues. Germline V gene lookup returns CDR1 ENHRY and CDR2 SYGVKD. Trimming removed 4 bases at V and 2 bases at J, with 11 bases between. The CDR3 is CAISGAGTNYGYTF. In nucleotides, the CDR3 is TGTGCCATCAGTGGGGCCGGGACAAACTATGGCTACACCTTC.

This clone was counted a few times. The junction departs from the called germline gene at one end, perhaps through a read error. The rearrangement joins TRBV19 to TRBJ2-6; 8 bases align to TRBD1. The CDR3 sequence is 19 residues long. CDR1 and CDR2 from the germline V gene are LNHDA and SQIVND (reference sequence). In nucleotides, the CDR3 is TGTGCCAGTATTATATATCCCAGGACAGGGACGAATGGGGCCAACGTCCTGACTTTC. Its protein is CASIIYPRTGTNGANVLTF.

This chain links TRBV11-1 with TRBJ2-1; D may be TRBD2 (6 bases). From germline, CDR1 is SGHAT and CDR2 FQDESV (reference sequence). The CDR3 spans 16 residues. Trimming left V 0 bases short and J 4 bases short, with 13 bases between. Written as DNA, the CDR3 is TGTGCCAGCAGCTTAGCGCTCGCGGGAACTTACAATGAGCAGTTCTTC. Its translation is CASSLALAGTYNEQFF. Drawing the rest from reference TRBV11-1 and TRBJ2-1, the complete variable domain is EAEVAQSPRYKITEKSQAVAFWCDPISGHATLYWYRQILGQGPELLVQFQDESVVDDSQLPKDRFSAERLKGVDSTLKIQPAELGDSAMYLCASSLALAGTYNEQFFGPGTRLTVL.

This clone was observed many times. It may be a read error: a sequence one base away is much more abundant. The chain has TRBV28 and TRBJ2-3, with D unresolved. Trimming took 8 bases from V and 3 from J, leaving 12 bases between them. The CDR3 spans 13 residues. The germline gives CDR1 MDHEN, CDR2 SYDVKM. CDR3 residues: CASGTLRTDTQYF. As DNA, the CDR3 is TGTGCCAGCGGTACCCTCCGGACAGATACGCAGTATTTT.

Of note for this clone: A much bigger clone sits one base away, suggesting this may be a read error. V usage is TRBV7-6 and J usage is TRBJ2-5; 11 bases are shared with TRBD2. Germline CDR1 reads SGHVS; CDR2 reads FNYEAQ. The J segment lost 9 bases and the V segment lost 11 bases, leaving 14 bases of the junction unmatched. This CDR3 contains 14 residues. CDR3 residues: CASGLAVGKRAQYF. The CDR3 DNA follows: TGTGCCTCGGGACTAGCGGTAGGCAAGAGGGCCCAGTACTTC.

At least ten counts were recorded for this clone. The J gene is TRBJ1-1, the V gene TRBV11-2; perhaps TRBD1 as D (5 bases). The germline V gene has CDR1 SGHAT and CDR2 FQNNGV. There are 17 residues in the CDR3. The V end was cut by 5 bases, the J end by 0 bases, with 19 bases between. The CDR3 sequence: CASSPPQGSLMNTEAFF. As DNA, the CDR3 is TGTGCCAGCAGCCCCCCGCAGGGTAGTTTAATGAACACTGAAGCTTTCTTT.

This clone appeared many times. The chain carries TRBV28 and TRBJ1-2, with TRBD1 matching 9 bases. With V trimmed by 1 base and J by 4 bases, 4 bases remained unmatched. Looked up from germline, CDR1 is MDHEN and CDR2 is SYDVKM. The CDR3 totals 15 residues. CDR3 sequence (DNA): TGTGCCAGCAGTTTATATGCGACAGGGGGCTATGGCTACACCTTC. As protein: CASSLYATGGYGYTF.

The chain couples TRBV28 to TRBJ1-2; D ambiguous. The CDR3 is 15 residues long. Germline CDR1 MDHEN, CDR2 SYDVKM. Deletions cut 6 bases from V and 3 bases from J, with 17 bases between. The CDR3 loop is CASRPPNKRYYGYTF. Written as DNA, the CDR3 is TGTGCCAGCAGACCGCCAAACAAGAGATACTATGGCTACACCTTC.

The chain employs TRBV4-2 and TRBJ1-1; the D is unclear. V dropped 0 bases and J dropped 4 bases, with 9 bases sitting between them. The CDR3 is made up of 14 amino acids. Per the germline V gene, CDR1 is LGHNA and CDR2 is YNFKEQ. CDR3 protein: CASSQDFGSTEAFF. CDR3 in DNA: TGTGCCAGCAGCCAAGATTTTGGGTCCACTGAAGCTTTCTTT.

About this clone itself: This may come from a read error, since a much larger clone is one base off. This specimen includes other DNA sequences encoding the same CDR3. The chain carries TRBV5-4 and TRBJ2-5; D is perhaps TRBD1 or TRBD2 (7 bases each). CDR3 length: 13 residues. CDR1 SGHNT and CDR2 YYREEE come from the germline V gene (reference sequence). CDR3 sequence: CASTIPGGETQYF. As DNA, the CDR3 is TGTGCCAGCACCATCCCAGGGGGGGAGACACAGTACTTC.

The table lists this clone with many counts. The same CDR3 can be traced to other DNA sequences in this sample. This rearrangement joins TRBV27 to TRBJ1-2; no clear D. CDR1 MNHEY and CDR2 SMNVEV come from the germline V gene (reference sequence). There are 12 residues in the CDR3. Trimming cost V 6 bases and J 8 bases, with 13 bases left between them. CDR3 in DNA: TGTGCCAGCAGGCGGGCACAAGGCGGCTACACCTTC. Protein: CASRRAQGGYTF.

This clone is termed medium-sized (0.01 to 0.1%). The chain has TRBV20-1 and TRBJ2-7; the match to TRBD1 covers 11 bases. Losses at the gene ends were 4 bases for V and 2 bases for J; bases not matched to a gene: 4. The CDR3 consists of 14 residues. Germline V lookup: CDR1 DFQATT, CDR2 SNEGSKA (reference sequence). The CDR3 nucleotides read TGCAGTGCTATAGGACAGGGGGCCGCCTACGAGCAGTACTTC. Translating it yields CSAIGQGAAYEQYF.

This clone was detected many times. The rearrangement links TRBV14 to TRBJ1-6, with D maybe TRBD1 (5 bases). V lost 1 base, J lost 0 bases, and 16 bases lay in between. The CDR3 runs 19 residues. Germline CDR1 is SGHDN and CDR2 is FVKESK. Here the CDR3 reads CASSQGRGHWSSYNSPLHF. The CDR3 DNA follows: TGTGCCAGCAGCCAAGGTAGAGGACATTGGAGCTCCTATAATTCACCCCTCCACTTT.

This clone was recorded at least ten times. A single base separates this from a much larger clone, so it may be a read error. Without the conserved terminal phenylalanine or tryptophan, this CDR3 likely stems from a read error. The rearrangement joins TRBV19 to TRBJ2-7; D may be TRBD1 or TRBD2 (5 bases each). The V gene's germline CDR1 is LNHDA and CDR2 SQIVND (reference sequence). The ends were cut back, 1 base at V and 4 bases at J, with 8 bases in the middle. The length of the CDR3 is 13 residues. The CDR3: CASSIGEGYEQYL. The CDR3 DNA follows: TGTGCCAGTAGTATAGGTGAGGGGTACGAGCAGTACCTC.

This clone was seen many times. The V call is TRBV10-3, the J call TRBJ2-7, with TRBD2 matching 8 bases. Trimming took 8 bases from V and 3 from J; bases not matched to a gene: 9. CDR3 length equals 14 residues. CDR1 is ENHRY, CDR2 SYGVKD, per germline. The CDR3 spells CAIRVTSGLYEQYF. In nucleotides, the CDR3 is TGTGCCATCCGAGTCACTAGCGGCCTCTACGAGCAGTACTTC.

CDR3 nucleotide sequence: TGCAGTGCCCCACGACTAGCGGGATATAAGACCTACGAGCAGTACTTC. Translation gives CSAPRLAGYKTYEQYF. The chain combines TRBV20-1 with TRBJ2-7; 11 bases agree with TRBD2. Germline CDR1 and CDR2: DFQATT and SNEGSKA (reference sequence). V lost 6 bases to trimming and J lost 2 bases; unmatched junction nucleotides: 12. The CDR3 is made up of 16 amino acids.

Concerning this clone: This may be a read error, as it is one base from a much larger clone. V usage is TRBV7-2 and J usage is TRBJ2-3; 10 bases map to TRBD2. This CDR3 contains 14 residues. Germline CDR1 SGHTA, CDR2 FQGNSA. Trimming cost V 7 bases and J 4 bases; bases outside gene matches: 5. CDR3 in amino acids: CASIRSGRADTQYF. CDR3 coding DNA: TGTGCCAGCATACGAAGCGGGAGGGCAGATACGCAGTATTTT.

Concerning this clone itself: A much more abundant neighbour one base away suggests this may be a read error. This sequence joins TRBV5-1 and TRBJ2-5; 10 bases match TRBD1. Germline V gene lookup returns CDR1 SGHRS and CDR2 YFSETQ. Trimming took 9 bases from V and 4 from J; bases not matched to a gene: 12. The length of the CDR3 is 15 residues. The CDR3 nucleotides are TGCGCCATCTCTGGGACAGGGGACTTTCGAGAGACCCAGTACTTC. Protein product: CAISGTGDFRETQYF.

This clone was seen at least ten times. The DNA of the CDR3 is TGTGCCTGGAGTGTTCGGGGGGGGGCCTACGAGCAGTACTTC. It codes for CAWSVRGGAYEQYF. V is TRBV30 and J is TRBJ2-7; 8 bases fit TRBD2. CDR1 is GTSNPN, CDR2 SVGIG, per germline (reference sequence). V lost 0 bases to trimming and J lost 2 bases; unmatched junction nucleotides: 3. CDR3 size: 14 residues.

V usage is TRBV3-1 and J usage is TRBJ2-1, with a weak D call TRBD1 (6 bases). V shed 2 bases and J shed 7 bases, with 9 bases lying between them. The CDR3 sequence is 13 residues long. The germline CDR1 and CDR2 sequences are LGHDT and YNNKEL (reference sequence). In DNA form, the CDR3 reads TGTGCCAGCAGCCAATCTGGACAGAATGAGCAGTTCTTC. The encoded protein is CASSQSGQNEQFF.

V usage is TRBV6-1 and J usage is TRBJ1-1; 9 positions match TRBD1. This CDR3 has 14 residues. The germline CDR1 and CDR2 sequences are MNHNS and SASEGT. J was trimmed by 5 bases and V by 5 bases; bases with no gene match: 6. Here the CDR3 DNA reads TGTGCCAGCAGTACCGGGACAGGGAGGACTGAAGCTTTCTTT. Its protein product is CASSTGTGRTEAFF.

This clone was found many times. CDR3 in amino acids: CASSLGLSTYNEQFF. The CDR3 DNA sequence: TGTGCCAGCAGCTTAGGACTTTCCACCTACAATGAGCAGTTCTTC. The rearrangement joins TRBV7-6 to TRBJ2-1; D is ambiguous. Germline CDR1 reads SGHVS; CDR2 reads FNYEAQ. The CDR3 runs 15 residues. Trimming removed 1 base from V and 2 bases from J, with 9 bases in between.

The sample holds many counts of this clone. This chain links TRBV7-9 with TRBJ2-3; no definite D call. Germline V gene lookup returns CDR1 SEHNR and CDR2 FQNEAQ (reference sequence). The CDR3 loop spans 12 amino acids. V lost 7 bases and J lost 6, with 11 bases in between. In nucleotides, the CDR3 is TGTGCCAGCACTATAGTGGGGGATACGCAGTATTTT. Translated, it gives CASTIVGDTQYF. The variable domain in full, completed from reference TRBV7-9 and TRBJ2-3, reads DTGVSQNPRHKITKRGQNVTFRCDPISEHNRLYWYRQTLGQGPEFLTYFQNEAQLEKSRLLSDRFSAERPKGSFSTLEIQRTEQGDSAMYLCASTIVGDTQYFGPGTRLTVL.